This T cell receptor beta chain was sequenced for a study of regulatory T cells in long-lasting Graves disease. According to the study, TCR beta libraries were built with iRepertoire HTBI primers and CDR3-region Arm-PCR. As originally analysed: The samples yielded roughly 60 TRBV and roughly 13 TRBJ segments. From the multiplex PCR reads, TCRdb called clonotypes with MiXCR, one entry per CDR3 protein. TCRdb, rather than the study authors, made the V and J calls. The sample records a few hundred thousand distinct CDR3 sequences, around 22% being singletons. With regard to this clonotype: Here the CDR3 omits its conserved ending phenylalanine or tryptophan, so a read error is the likely source.

The time point here: persistent/refractory GD, antithyroid drugs over 5 years with positive TRAb. PBMC-derived RNA was used for the TCR library. V lost 5 bases, J lost 0 bases, and 11 bases lay in between. This CDR3 is built from 14 residues. The germline V gene has CDR1 MDHEN and CDR2 SYDVKM. The rearrangement uses TRBV28 and TRBJ2-7; D might be TRBD1 (6 bases). Specimen: peripheral blood mononuclear cells (PBMCs), collected when the disease was refractory, from a patient treated with antithyroid drugs. The sequence was obtained from a female donor with Graves disease. The CDR3 DNA sequence: TGTGCCAGCAGTCTTGGACAGAACTCCTACGAGCAGTACTCC. Translating it yields CASSLGQNSYEQYS.